In its sample, the clone carrying this T cell receptor beta chain was seen once. Its specificity is not known. This may arise from a read error, as a much more abundant clone is one base away. The entry originates in a study of T-cell reconstitution after alpha-beta-depleted transplantation in children. Overall study results and limits: About two months after transplant, alpha-beta T cells reportedly came from several hundred expanded graft clones. By one year post-transplant, T-cell counts and diversity largely arose from T cells that were newly produced. Recipient T cells and thymic progenitors that survived were the source of the high TCRbeta diversity seen at day 60 in some patients.

The ends were cut back, 3 bases at V and 3 bases at J, with 12 bases in the middle. Germline CDR1 reads SGHVS; CDR2 reads FNYEAQ. The CDR3 is 14 residues long. Unique molecular identifiers featured in how the TCRbeta library was prepared. In TCRdb, the PCR reads were re-called with MiXCR into one record per CDR3 protein. The table records about 460,000 distinct CDR3 sequences, roughly a tenth of them present only once. The TCR originated in a child aged 2 to 15 with inherited bone marrow failure, due to receive a stem cell transplant. The specimen comprised PBMCs, sampled before TCRalphabeta/CD19-depleted stem cell transplant. The chain has TRBV7-6 and TRBJ2-7, with D perhaps TRBD2 (6 bases). The CDR3 DNA is TGTGCCAGCAGCTTTGGCGGGATCAACTACGAGCAGTACTTC. Translation: CASSFGGINYEQYF.